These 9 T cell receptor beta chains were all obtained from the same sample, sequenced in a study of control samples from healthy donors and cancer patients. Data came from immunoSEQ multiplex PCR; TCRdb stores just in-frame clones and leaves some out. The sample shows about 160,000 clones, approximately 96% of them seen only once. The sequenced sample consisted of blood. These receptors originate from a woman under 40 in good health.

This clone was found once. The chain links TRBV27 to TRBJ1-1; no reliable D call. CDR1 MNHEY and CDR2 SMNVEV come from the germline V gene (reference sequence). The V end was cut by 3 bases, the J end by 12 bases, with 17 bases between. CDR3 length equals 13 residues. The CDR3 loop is CASSLTLGRRTFF. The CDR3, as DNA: TGTGCCAGCAGTTTGACTTTAGGGCGGAGGACTTTCTTT.

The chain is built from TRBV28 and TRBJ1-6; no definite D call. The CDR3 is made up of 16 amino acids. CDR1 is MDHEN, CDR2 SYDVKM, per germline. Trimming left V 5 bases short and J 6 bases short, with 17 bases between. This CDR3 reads CASSLPGSGLNSPLHF. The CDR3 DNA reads TGTGCCAGCAGTCTGCCCGGGTCTGGGCTTAATTCACCCCTCCACTTT.

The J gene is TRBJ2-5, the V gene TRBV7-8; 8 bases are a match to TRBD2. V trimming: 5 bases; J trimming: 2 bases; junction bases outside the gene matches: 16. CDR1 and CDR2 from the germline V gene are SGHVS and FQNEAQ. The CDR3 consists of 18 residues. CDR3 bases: TGTGCCAGCAGCCGCTCGGGGGTTGTAGCGGGGTCGCAAGAGACCCAGTACTTC. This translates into CASSRSGVVAGSQETQYF. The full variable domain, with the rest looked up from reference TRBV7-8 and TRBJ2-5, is GAGVSQSPRYKVAKRGQDVALRCDPISGHVSLFWYQQALGQGPEFLTYFQNEAQLDKSGLPSDRFFAERPEGSVSTLKIQRTQQEDSAVYLCASSRSGVVAGSQETQYFGPGTRLLVL.

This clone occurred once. The DNA for the CDR3 is TGTGCCAGCGGACGGCGGAATGAAAAACTGTTTTTT. Its protein is CASGRRNEKLFF. The chain is built from TRBV6-5 and TRBJ1-4; D ambiguous. Germline-derived CDR1 and CDR2 are MNHEY and SVGAGI. This CDR3 contains 12 residues. Trimming left V 8 bases short and J 5 bases short, with 9 bases between.

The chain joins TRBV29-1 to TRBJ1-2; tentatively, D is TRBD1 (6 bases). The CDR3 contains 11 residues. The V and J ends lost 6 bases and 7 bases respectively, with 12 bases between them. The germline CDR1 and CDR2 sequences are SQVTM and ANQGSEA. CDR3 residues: CSVTGPFGYTF. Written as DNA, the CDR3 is TGCAGCGTAACAGGGCCCTTTGGCTACACCTTC.

DNA for the CDR3: TGTGCCAGCAGCTCCCGGGTTGACCCTAACTATGGCTACACCTTC. It translates to CASSSRVDPNYGYTF. V gene TRBV7-9 combines with J gene TRBJ1-2; D remains ambiguous. The CDR3 runs 15 residues. V was pared by 4 bases and J by 0 bases, with 12 bases between. CDR1 is SEHNR, CDR2 FQNEAQ, per germline (reference sequence).

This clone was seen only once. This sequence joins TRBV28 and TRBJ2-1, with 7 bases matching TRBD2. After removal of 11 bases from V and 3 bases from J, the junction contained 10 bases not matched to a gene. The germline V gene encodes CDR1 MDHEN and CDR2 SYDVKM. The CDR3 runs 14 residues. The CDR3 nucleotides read TGTGCCTCCACTTTTGCGGGAGACTACAATGAGCAGTTCTTC. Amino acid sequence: CASTFAGDYNEQFF.

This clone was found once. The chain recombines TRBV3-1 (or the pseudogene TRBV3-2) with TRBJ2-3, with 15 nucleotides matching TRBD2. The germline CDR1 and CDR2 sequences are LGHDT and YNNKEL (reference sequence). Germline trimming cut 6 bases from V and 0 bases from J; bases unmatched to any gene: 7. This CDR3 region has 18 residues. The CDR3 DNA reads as TGTGCCAGCAGACGCGGGACTAGCGGGAGGACGAGCACAGATACGCAGTATTTT. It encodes CASRRGTSGRTSTDTQYF.

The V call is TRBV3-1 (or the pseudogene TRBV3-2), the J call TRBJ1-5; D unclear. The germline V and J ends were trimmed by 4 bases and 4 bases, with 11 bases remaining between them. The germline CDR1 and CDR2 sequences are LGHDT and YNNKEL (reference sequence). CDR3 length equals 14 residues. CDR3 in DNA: TGTGCCAGCAGCCCCCGGGCATATAATCAGCCCCAGCATTTT. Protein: CASSPRAYNQPQHF.